Below are 28 T cell receptor beta chains sequenced from a single sample in a study of T cells in Graves' hyperthyroidism and ophthalmopathy. It was RNA transcripts that yielded the amplified TCR beta CDR3 regions. HTBI primers were used for first-round RT-PCR of the TCR CDR3. MiXCR was run by TCRdb on the multiplex PCR reads, yielding one entry per CDR3 protein. The sample comprises some 300,000 distinct CDR3 sequences, less than 20% of which are singletons, and under 45% rests with the top ten. The sequenced sample was blood. These receptors were taken from a man aged 45-65 years with Graves' ophthalmopathy.

This clonotype was seen a few times. The chain combines TRBV7-6 with TRBJ2-3; D is perhaps TRBD1 or TRBD2 (5 bases each). V lost 5 bases to trimming and J lost 4 bases, with 10 bases between them. The CDR3 extends over 13 amino acids. From germline, CDR1 is SGHVS and CDR2 FNYEAQ. The CDR3 here is CASSGWGSDTQYF. In DNA, the CDR3 is TGTGCCAGCAGCGGGTGGGGGTCAGATACGCAGTATTTT.

This clonotype was seen repeatedly, ten times or more. J is TRBJ2-5 and V is TRBV7-2; D is possibly TRBD1 or TRBD2 (6 bases each). Germline V lookup: CDR1 SGHTA, CDR2 FQGNSA. V lost 7 bases to trimming and J lost 0 bases, with 18 bases between them. The CDR3 is 16 residues long. CDR3 loop: CASNRLSGAYQETQYF. CDR3 bases: TGTGCCAGCAATCGCCTTTCGGGGGCGTACCAAGAGACCCAGTACTTC.

This clonotype turned up a few times. The chain links TRBV6-1 to TRBJ2-7; D may match TRBD1 or TRBD2 (5 bases each). The length of the CDR3 is 13 residues. The ends were cut back, 4 bases at V and 7 bases at J, with 14 bases in the middle. CDR1 and CDR2 (germline): MNHNS, SASEGT. As DNA, the CDR3 is TGTGCCAGCAGTGGGGGACCGCTGGGGGAGCAGTACTTC. Translated: CASSGGPLGEQYF.

The chain has TRBV7-3 and TRBJ2-1; 15 bases map to TRBD2. The CDR3 runs 19 residues. Germline CDR1 is SGHTA and CDR2 is FQGTGA. V trimming: 2 bases; J trimming: 2 bases; junction bases outside the gene matches: 7. The CDR3 loop is CASSLAVGLAGGPYNEQFF. CDR3 nucleotides: TGTGCCAGCAGCTTAGCAGTGGGACTAGCGGGAGGCCCCTACAATGAGCAGTTCTTC.

The V gene is TRBV10-2, the J gene TRBJ1-1; D gene uncertain. Trimming pared 0 bases from V and 7 bases from J, leaving 6 bases between. From germline, CDR1 is WSHSY and CDR2 SAAADI. CDR3 length equals 12 residues. The CDR3 DNA reads TGCGCCAGCAGTGAGTCGAGCTTTGAAGCTTTCTTT. It codes for CASSESSFEAFF.

This clonotype was observed many times. The chain employs TRBV11-2 and TRBJ2-7, with D possibly being TRBD2 (6 bases). Trimming shortened V by 5 bases and J by 2 bases, and 16 bases separated the two germline ends. Germline lookup yields CDR1 SGHAT and CDR2 FQNNGV. The CDR3 totals 15 residues. CDR3 DNA sequence: TGTGCCAGCAGCCAAGGAGCGGGCGGAACCTACGAGCAGTACTTC. Translation gives CASSQGAGGTYEQYF.

Only a few counts were recorded for this clonotype. The V and J genes are TRBV6-1 and TRBJ2-1, with D perhaps matching TRBD2 (5 bases). Trimming shortened V by 6 bases and J by 7 bases, and 16 bases separated the two germline ends. The CDR3 is 14 residues long. CDR1 and CDR2 (germline): MNHNS, SASEGT. The CDR3: CASRQTLEGNEQFF. CDR3 nucleotide sequence: TGTGCCAGCAGGCAGACCCTCGAGGGAAATGAGCAGTTCTTC.

This clonotype appeared a few times. The V call is TRBV7-3, the J call TRBJ1-3, with D maybe TRBD1 (5 bases). Germline-derived CDR1 and CDR2 are SGHTA and FQGTGA. The length of the CDR3 is 15 residues. The V and J ends lost 4 bases and 4 bases respectively, with 14 bases between them. CDR3 sequence: CASSSTPGPGNTIYF. CDR3 coding DNA: TGTGCCAGCAGCTCGACCCCAGGGCCCGGAAACACCATATATTTT.

This clonotype was seen ten or more times. The chain couples TRBV14 to TRBJ2-7; perhaps TRBD2 as D (5 bases). V dropped 4 bases and J dropped 2 bases, with 21 bases sitting between them. The CDR3 length is 17 residues. The germline gives CDR1 SGHDN, CDR2 FVKESK. The DNA for the CDR3 is TGTGCCAGCAGCCGACGATGGGCGGGCAGACTAACCTACGAGCAGTACTTC. Protein product: CASSRRWAGRLTYEQYF.

This clonotype was seen only a few times. V gene TRBV16 combines with J gene TRBJ2-5; D may match TRBD1 or TRBD2 (5 bases each). The CDR3 is 15 residues long. From germline, CDR1 is KGHSY and CDR2 FQNENV. Deletions cut 0 bases from V and 1 base from J, with 9 bases between. This CDR3 reads CASSQSRGAQETQYF. The DNA for the CDR3 is TGTGCCAGCAGCCAATCCCGAGGGGCCCAAGAGACCCAGTACTTC.

The J gene is TRBJ2-7, the V gene TRBV28; possibly TRBD2 for D (6 bases). V was shortened by 2 bases and J by 8 bases, with 22 bases between the two germline ends. The CDR3 consists of 16 residues. Germline V gene data show CDR1 as MDHEN and CDR2 as SYDVKM. CDR3 nucleotides: TGTGCCAGCAGTTTACCTCTGGTCGGGAGAGGGAATCAGCAGTACTTC. Its translation is CASSLPLVGRGNQQYF.

About this clonotype: One base away lies a much larger clone, so this may be a sequencing read error. The V call is TRBV20-1, the J call TRBJ1-2, with D perhaps matching TRBD1 (6 bases). The CDR3 contains 15 residues. Germline V CDR1 and CDR2: DFQATT, SNEGSKA (reference sequence). The CDR3 sequence is CSARGPTGENYGYAF. The CDR3 DNA is TGCAGTGCTAGAGGACCGACAGGAGAAAACTATGGCTACGCCTTC.

This clonotype was counted ten times or more. The V call is TRBV29-1, the J call TRBJ2-1, with TRBD2 matching over 13 bases. V was clipped by 1 base and J by 0 bases; unmatched bases: 0. Germline V lookup: CDR1 SQVTM, CDR2 ANQGSEA. The CDR3 loop spans 16 amino acids. As DNA, the CDR3 is TGCAGCGTTGAAGGGACTAGCGGGAGCTCCTACAATGAGCAGTTCTTC. Protein sequence: CSVEGTSGSSYNEQFF.

This clonotype was detected ten times or more. This rearrangement joins TRBV2 to TRBJ2-3; 7 bases line up with TRBD2. The junction had 8 bases not matched to a gene; V was cut back by 7 bases and J by 1 base. Per germline, CDR1 SNHLY and CDR2 FYNNEI. This CDR3 spans 15 amino acids. In DNA form, the CDR3 reads TGTGCCAGCAACCGGGCGGGAGCCGGCACAGATACGCAGTATTTT. Its translation is CASNRAGAGTDTQYF.

The chain couples TRBV15 to TRBJ2-7; D unclear. The V end was cut by 0 bases, the J end by 5 bases, with 5 bases between. The germline V gene encodes CDR1 LNHNV and CDR2 YYDKDF (reference sequence). The CDR3 extends over 12 amino acids. This CDR3 is CATSRDWDEQYF. The DNA of the CDR3 is TGTGCCACCAGCAGAGACTGGGACGAGCAGTACTTC. Filled out from reference TRBV15 and TRBJ2-7, the complete variable domain reads DAMVIQNPRYQVTQFGKPVTLSCSQTLNHNVMYWYQQKSSQAPKLLFHYYDKDFNNEADTPDNFQSRRPNTSFCFLDIRSPGLGDTAMYLCATSRDWDEQYFGPGTRLTVT.

This clonotype was detected ten times or more. This sequence joins TRBV18 and TRBJ2-5; D assignment may be TRBD1 or TRBD2 (5 bases each). The CDR3 extends over 14 amino acids. Looked up from germline, CDR1 is KGHSH and CDR2 is LQKENI. Trimming took 4 bases from V and 5 from J, leaving 14 bases between them. The CDR3 protein is CASSRDGLGETQYF. Here the CDR3 DNA reads TGTGCCAGCTCACGGGACGGACTTGGGGAGACCCAGTACTTC.

This clonotype was seen only a few times. CDR3 region: CASSFSQTDTQYF. CDR3 bases: TGTGCCAGCAGCTTTAGTCAAACAGATACGCAGTATTTT. The V gene is TRBV11-2, the J gene TRBJ2-3; D unclear. Germline V gene sequence: CDR1 SGHAT, CDR2 FQNNGV. Trimming removed 3 bases from V and 3 bases from J, with 7 bases in between. The length of the CDR3 is 13 residues.

This clonotype came up many times. The chain has TRBV30 and TRBJ2-3; 10 bases fit TRBD1. Germline V gene data show CDR1 as GTSNPN and CDR2 as SVGIG (reference sequence). Germline trimming cut 4 bases from V and 3 bases from J; bases unmatched to any gene: 10. This CDR3 contains 16 residues. This chain's CDR3 is CAWIFSGTGATDTQYF. CDR3 bases: TGTGCCTGGATCTTCTCCGGGACAGGGGCTACAGATACGCAGTATTTT.

This clonotype was observed a few times. V and J are TRBV9 and TRBJ2-1; 10 bases line up with TRBD1. The CDR3 covers 16 residues. CDR1 and CDR2 from the germline V gene are SGDLS and YYNGEE. After removal of 0 bases from V and 6 bases from J, the junction contained 6 bases not matched to a gene. CDR3 sequence (DNA): TGTGCCAGCAGCGTAGGAGGGACAGGGGTGGGCAATGAGCAGTTCTTC. It encodes CASSVGGTGVGNEQFF.

This clonotype has more than one count but fewer than ten. This chain uses TRBV7-3 with TRBJ1-6, with a possible D match to TRBD1 (6 bases). The CDR3 covers 16 residues. V lost 3 bases, J lost 7 bases, and 16 bases lay in between. Germline CDR1 SGHTA, CDR2 FQGTGA. CDR3 DNA sequence: TGTGCCAGCAGCTTTGCCGGGCCCAGGGGCAATTCACCCCTCCACTTT. Protein product: CASSFAGPRGNSPLHF.

The chain employs TRBV3-1 and TRBJ1-2; D is uncertain. Trimming cost V 4 bases and J 9 bases, with 21 bases left between them. Per the germline V gene, CDR1 is LGHDT and CDR2 is YNNKEL (reference sequence). This CDR3 comprises 15 residues. CDR3 nucleotides: TGTGCCAGCAGCCCTTATAGAGAGACAAGAATGAGCTACACCTTC. Amino acids: CASSPYRETRMSYTF.

This clonotype was detected only a few times. V and J are TRBV15 and TRBJ1-6; no definite D call. Germline V gene data show CDR1 as LNHNV and CDR2 as YYDKDF (reference sequence). Trimming stripped 0 bases from V and 5 bases from J, with 8 bases between. The CDR3 is 15 amino acids. CDR3 nucleotides: TGTGCCACCAGCAGAGAAAGGCAGGATAATTCACCCCTCCACTTT. Its protein is CATSRERQDNSPLHF.

This clonotype has ten or more counts. The chain is built from TRBV9 and TRBJ1-6; a possible D gene is TRBD1 (6 bases). V shed 0 bases and J shed 7 bases, with 11 bases lying between them. CDR3 length equals 15 residues. Per germline, CDR1 SGDLS and CDR2 YYNGEE. CDR3 DNA sequence: TGTGCCAGCAGCGTAGCACAGGGCGAAAATTCACCCCTCCACTTT. It translates to CASSVAQGENSPLHF.

This clonotype showed up just a few times. V and J are TRBV30 and TRBJ2-1, with a possible D match to TRBD2 (6 bases). Trimming cost V 0 bases and J 7 bases, with 13 bases left between them. The germline V gene has CDR1 GTSNPN and CDR2 SVGIG (reference sequence). The length of the CDR3 is 14 residues. The CDR3 nucleotides are TGTGCCTGGAGTGTCGTGGGAGGAAGGAATGAGCAGTTCTTC. Its translation is CAWSVVGGRNEQFF.

This clonotype showed up just a few times. V gene TRBV6-4 combines with J gene TRBJ2-3; 9 positions agree with TRBD2. Losses at the gene ends were 6 bases for V and 0 bases for J; bases not matched to a gene: 7. Germline V lookup: CDR1 MRHNA, CDR2 SNTAGT. The CDR3 covers 16 residues. The CDR3 reads CASSPFAGGSTDTQYF. The CDR3 DNA reads as TGTGCCAGCAGCCCGTTCGCGGGAGGGAGCACAGATACGCAGTATTTT.

J is TRBJ2-1 and V is TRBV24-1, with D tentatively TRBD2 (6 bases). Looked up from germline, CDR1 is KGHDR and CDR2 is SFDVKD. Trimming cost V 3 bases and J 9 bases, with 17 bases left between them. This CDR3 has 15 residues. CDR3 nucleotides: TGTGCCACCAGTGATACAGGAGGGTGGAGTAGTGAGCAGTTCTTC. Encoded protein: CATSDTGGWSSEQFF.

The chain is built from TRBV12-3 or TRBV12-4 and TRBJ2-3; 9 nucleotides align to TRBD1. The CDR3 spans 16 residues. The junction had 11 bases not matched to a gene; V was cut back by 6 bases and J by 4 bases. CDR3 sequence reads: CASRSSRDRVPDTQYF. The CDR3 DNA is TGTGCCAGCAGGTCAAGCCGGGACAGGGTACCAGATACGCAGTATTTT.

This clonotype was seen only once. The V call is TRBV5-1, the J call TRBJ1-3; 9 bases are shared with TRBD1. CDR1 and CDR2 (germline): SGHRS, YFSETQ. The J segment lost 3 bases and the V segment lost 3 bases, leaving 7 bases of the junction unmatched. The CDR3 contains 16 residues. The CDR3 DNA reads TGCGCCAGCAGCTCGGGACAGGGTTTGAATGGAAACACCATATATTTT. Translating gives CASSSGQGLNGNTIYF.